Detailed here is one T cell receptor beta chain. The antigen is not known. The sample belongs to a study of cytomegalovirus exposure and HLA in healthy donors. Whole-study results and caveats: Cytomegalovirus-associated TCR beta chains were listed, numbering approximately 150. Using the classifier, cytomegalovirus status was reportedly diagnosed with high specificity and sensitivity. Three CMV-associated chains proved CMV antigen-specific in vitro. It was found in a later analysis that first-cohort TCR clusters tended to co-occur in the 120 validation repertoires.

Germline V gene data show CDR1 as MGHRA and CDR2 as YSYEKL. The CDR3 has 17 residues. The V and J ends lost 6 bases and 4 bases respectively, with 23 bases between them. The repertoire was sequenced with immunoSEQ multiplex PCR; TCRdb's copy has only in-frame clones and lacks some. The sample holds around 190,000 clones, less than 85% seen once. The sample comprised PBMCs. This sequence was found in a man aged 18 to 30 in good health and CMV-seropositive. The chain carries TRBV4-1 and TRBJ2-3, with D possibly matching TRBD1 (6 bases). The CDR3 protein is CASSAQGGQGRADTQYF. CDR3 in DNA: TGCGCCAGCAGTGCACAGGGTGGGCAGGGGCGCGCAGATACGCAGTATTTT.